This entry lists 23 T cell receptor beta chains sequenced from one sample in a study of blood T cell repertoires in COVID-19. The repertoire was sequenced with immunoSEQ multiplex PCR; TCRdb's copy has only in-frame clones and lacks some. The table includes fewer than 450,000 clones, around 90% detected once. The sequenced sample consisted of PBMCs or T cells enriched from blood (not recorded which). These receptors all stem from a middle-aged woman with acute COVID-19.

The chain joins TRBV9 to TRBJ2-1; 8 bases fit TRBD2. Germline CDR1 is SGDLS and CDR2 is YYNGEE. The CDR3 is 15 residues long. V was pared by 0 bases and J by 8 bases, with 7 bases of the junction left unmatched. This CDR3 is CASSVAGGGIDEQFF. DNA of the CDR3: TGTGCCAGCAGCGTAGCGGGCGGGGGGATAGATGAGCAGTTCTTC.

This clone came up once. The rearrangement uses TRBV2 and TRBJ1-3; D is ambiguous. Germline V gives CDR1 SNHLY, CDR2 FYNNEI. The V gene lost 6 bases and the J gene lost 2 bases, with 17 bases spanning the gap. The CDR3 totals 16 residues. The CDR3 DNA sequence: TGTGCCAGCAGAGAGGACGACTATTCGACTGGAAACACCATATATTTT. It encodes CASREDDYSTGNTIYF.

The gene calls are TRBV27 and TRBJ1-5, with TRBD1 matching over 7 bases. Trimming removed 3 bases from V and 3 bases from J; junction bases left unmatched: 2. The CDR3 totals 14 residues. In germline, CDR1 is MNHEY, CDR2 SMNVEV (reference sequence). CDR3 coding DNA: TGTGCCAGCAGTTTGGGGACAGTCAATCAGCCCCAGCATTTT. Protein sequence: CASSLGTVNQPQHF.

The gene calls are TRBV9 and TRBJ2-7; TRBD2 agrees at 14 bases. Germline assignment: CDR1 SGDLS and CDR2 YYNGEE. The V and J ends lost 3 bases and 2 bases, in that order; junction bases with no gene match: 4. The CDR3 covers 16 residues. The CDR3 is CASSGTSGGPAYEQYF. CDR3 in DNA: TGTGCCAGCAGCGGGACTAGCGGGGGGCCCGCCTACGAGCAGTACTTC.

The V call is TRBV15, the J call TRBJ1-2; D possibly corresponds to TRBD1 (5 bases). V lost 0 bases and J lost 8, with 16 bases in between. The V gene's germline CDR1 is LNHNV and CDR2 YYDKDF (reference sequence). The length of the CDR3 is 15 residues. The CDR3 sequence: CATSRDLSQGDGYTF. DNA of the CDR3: TGTGCCACCAGCAGAGATTTAAGCCAGGGTGACGGCTACACCTTC.

The CDR3 loop is CASTPIPVGASTDTQYF. CDR3 nucleotides: TGCGCCAGCACCCCCATTCCGGTAGGGGCGAGCACAGATACGCAGTATTTT. The genes are TRBV5-1 and TRBJ2-3; a weak D match, TRBD1 (5 bases). Germline V lookup: CDR1 SGHRS, CDR2 YFSETQ. V shed 6 bases and J shed 0 bases, with 20 bases lying between them. The CDR3 runs to 17 residues.

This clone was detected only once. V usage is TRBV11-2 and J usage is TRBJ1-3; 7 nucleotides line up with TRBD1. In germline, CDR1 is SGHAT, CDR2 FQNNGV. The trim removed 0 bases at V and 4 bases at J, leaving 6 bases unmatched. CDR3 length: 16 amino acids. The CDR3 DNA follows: TGTGCCAGCAGCTTAGATGTAGGGGGCGAAGGAAACACCATATATTTT. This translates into CASSLDVGGEGNTIYF.

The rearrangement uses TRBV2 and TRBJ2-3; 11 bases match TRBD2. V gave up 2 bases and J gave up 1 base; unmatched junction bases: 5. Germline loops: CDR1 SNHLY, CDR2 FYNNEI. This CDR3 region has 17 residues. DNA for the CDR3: TGTGCCAGCAGTGAACGTCTAGCGGGGGGTGGCACAGATACGCAGTATTTT. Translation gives CASSERLAGGGTDTQYF.

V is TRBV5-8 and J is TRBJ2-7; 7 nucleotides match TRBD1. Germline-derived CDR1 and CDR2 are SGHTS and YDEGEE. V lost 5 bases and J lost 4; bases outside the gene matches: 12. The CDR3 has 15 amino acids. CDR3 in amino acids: CASREHTQGEYEQYF. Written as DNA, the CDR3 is TGTGCCAGCAGGGAGCACACTCAGGGGGAGTACGAGCAGTACTTC.

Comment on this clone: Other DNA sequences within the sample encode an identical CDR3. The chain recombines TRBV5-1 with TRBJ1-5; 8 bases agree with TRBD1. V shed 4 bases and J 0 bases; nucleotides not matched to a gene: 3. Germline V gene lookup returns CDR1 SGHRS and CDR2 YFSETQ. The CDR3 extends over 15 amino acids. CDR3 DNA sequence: TGCGCCAGCAGCCTTCAGGGGGCTAGCAATCAGCCCCAGCATTTT. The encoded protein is CASSLQGASNQPQHF.

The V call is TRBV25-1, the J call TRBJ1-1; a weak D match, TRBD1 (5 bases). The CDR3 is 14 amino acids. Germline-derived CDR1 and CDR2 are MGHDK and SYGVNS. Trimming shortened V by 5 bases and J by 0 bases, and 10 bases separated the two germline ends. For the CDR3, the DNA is TGTGCCAGCAGTCCCGGAGGGGTGAACACTGAAGCTTTCTTT. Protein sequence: CASSPGGVNTEAFF.

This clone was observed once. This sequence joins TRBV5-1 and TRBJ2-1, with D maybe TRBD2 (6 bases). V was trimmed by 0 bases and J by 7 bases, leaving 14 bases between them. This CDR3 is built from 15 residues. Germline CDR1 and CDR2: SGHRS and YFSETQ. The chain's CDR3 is CASSLDPSRGNEQFF. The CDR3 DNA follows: TGCGCCAGCAGCTTGGACCCCTCCCGGGGGAATGAGCAGTTCTTC.

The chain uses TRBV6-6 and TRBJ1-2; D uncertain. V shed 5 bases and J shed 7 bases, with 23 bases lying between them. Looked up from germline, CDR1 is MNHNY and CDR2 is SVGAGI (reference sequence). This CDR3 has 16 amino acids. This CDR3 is CASSRTTRVPEGGYTF. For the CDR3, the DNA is TGTGCCAGCAGTCGAACCACGAGGGTGCCGGAGGGTGGCTACACCTTC.

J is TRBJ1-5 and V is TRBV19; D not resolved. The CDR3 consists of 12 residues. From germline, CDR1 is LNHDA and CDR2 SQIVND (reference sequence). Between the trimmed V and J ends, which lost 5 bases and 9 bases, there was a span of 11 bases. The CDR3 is CASSAAGGPQHF. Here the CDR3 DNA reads TGTGCCAGTAGTGCCGCGGGTGGGCCCCAGCATTTT.

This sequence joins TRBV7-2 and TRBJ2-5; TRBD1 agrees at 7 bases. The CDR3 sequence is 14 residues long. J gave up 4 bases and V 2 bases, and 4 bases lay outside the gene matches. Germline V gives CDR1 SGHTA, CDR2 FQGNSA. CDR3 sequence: CASSLLYRGETQYF. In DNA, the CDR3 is TGTGCCAGCAGCTTACTGTACAGGGGAGAGACCCAGTACTTC.

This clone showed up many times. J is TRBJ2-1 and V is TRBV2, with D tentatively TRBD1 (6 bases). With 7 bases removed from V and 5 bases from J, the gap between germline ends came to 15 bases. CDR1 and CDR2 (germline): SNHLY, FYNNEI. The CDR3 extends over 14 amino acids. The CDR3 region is CASKRVQGDNEQFF. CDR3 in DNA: TGTGCCAGCAAGAGGGTACAGGGCGACAATGAGCAGTTCTTC.

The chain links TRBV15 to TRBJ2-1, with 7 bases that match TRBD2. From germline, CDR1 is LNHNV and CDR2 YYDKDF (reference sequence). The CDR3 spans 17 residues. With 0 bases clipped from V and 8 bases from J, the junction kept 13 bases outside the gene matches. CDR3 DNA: TGTGCCACCAGCAGAGATGCCGGACTAGTGGTCATCTATGAGCAGTTCTTC. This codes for CATSRDAGLVVIYEQFF.

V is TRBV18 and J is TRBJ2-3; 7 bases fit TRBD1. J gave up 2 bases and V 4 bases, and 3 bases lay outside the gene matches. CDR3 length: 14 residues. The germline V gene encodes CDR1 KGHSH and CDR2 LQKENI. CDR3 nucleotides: TGTGCCAGCTCACTGGGACAGCTCACAGATACGCAGTATTTT. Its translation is CASSLGQLTDTQYF.

The CDR3 protein is CASSPGSINTEAFF. The CDR3 DNA sequence: TGCGCCAGCAGCCCCGGGAGTATTAACACTGAAGCTTTCTTT. The chain couples TRBV5-1 to TRBJ1-1; D remains ambiguous. Germline lookup yields CDR1 SGHRS and CDR2 YFSETQ. With 4 bases removed from V and 2 bases from J, the gap between germline ends came to 12 bases. The CDR3 contains 14 residues.

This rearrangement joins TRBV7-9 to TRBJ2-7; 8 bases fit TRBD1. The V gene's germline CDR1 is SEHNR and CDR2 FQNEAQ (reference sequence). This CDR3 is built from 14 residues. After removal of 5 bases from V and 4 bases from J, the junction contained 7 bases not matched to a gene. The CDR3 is CASSPQGVLYEQYF. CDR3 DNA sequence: TGTGCCAGCAGCCCACAGGGGGTCTTGTACGAGCAGTACTTC.

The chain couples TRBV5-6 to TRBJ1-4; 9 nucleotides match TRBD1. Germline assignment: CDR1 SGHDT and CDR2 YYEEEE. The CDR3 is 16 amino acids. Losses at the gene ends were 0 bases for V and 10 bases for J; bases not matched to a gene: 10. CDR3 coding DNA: TGTGCCAGCAGCTTGGCCGGGACAGGGCTCCCGGGAAAACTGTTTTTT. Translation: CASSLAGTGLPGKLFF.

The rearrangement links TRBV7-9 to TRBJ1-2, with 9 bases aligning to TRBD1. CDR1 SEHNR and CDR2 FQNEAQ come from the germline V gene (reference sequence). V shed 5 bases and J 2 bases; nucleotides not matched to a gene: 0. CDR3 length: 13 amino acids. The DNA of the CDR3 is TGTGCCAGCAGCGGGACAGGGAACTATGGCTACACCTTC. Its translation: CASSGTGNYGYTF.

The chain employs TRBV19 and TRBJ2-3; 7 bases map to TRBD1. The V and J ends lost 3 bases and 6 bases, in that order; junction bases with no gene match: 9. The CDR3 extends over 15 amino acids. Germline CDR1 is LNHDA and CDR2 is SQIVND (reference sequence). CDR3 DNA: TGTGCCAGTAGTATGCGATGGGACAGTGGGGATACGCAGTATTTT. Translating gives CASSMRWDSGDTQYF.